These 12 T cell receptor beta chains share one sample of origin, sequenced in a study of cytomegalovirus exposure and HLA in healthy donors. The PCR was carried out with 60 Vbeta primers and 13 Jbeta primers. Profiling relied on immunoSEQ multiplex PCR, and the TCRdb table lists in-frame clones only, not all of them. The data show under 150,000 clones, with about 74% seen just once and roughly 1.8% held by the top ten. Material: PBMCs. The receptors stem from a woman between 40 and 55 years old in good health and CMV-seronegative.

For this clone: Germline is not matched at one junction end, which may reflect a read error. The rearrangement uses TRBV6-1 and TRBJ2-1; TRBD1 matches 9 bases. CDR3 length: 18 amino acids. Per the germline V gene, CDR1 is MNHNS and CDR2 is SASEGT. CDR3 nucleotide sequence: TGTGCCAGCAGGGAAGGAAGGAGACCGCCGACAGGGGGTGTTAGGCAGTTCTTC. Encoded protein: CASREGRRPPTGGVRQFF.

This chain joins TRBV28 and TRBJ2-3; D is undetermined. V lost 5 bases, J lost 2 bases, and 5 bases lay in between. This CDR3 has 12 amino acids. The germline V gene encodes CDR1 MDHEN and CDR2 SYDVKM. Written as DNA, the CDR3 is TGTGCCAGCAGTCCCTACACAGATACGCAGTATTTT. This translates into CASSPYTDTQYF.

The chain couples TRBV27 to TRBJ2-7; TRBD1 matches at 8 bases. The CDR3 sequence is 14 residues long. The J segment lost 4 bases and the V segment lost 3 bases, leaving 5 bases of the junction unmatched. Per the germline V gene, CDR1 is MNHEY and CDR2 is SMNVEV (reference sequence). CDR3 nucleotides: TGTGCCAGCAGTTTTGGACAGGGAGGATACGAGCAGTACTTC. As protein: CASSFGQGGYEQYF.

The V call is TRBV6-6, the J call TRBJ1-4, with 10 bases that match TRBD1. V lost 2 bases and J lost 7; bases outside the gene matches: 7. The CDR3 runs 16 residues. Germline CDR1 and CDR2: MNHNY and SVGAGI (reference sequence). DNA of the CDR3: TGTGCCAGCAGTTACCCCCCCGGGACAGGGGTTGAAAAACTGTTTTTT. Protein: CASSYPPGTGVEKLFF.

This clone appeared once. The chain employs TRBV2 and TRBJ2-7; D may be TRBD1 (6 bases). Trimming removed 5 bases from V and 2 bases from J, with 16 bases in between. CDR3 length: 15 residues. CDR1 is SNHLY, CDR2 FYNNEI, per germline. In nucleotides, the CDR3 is TGTGCCAGCAGTTTACAAAGGACAGCCCCCTACGAGCAGTACTTC. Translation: CASSLQRTAPYEQYF.

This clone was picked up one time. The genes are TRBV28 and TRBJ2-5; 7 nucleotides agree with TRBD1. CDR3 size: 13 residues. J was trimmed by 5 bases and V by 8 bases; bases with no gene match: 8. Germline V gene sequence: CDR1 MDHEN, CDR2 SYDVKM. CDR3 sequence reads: CASLTGPKETQYF. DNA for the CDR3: TGTGCCAGCCTGACAGGGCCCAAGGAGACCCAGTACTTC.

CDR3 in amino acids: CALTGYSYEQYF. The CDR3 coding sequence is TGTGCCTTGACAGGCTACTCCTACGAGCAGTACTTC. This chain uses TRBV30 with TRBJ2-7; D possibly corresponds to TRBD1 (6 bases). The germline gives CDR1 GTSNPN, CDR2 SVGIG (reference sequence). The CDR3 length is 12 residues. V was clipped by 7 bases and J by 0 bases, with 10 bases between them.

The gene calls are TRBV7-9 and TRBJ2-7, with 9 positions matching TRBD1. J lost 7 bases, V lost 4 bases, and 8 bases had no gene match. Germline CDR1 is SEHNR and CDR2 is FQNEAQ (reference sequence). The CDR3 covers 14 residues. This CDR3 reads CASSSRDRVREQYF. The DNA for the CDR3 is TGTGCCAGCAGCTCCCGGGACAGGGTACGAGAGCAGTACTTC.

CDR3 in DNA: TGTGCCAGCCCCGGGACAGGGGGCCCCAACACCTATGGCTACACCTTC. Translated: CASPGTGGPNTYGYTF. V usage is TRBV2 and J usage is TRBJ1-2, with 12 positions matching TRBD1. Germline CDR1 reads SNHLY; CDR2 reads FYNNEI. With 8 bases clipped from V and 4 bases from J, the junction kept 11 bases outside the gene matches. The CDR3 spans 16 residues.

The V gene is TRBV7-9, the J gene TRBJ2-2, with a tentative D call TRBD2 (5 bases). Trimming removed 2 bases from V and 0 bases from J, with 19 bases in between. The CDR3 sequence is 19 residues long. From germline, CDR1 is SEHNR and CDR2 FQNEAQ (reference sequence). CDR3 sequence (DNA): TGTGCCAGCAGCTTAACGGGTAGGGCTAGCAAATCGAACACCGGGGAGCTGTTTTTT. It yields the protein CASSLTGRASKSNTGELFF.

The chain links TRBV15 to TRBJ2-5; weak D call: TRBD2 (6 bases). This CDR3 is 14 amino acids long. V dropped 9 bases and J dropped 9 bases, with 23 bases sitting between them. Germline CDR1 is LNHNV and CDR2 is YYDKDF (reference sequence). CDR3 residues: CATRDTDSQGAQYF. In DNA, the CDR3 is TGTGCCACGCGGGATACAGATAGCCAAGGCGCCCAGTACTTC.

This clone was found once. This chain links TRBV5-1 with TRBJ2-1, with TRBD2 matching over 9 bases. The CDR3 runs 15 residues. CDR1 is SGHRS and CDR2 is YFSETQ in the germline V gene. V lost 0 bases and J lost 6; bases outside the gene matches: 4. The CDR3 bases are TGCGCCAGCAGCTTGGAGGGACTAGCAGGCAATGAGCAGTTCTTC. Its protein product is CASSLEGLAGNEQFF.